One sample yielded the 23 T cell receptor beta chains listed below, sequenced in a study of blood T cell repertoires in COVID-19. Produced via immunoSEQ multiplex PCR; TCRdb's table is partial and in-frame only. The sample consists of approximately 260,000 clones, 88% of them appearing once. The sequencing input was PBMCs or T cells enriched from blood (not recorded which). These receptor sequences come from a woman between 35 and 50 years old with acute COVID-19.

This chain joins TRBV9 and TRBJ2-1; 7 nucleotides line up with TRBD2. Germline V gene data show CDR1 as SGDLS and CDR2 as YYNGEE. There are 12 residues in the CDR3. V was clipped by 4 bases and J by 8 bases; unmatched bases: 3. The chain's CDR3 is CASSKLAYEQFF. The DNA of the CDR3 is TGTGCCAGCAGCAAACTAGCGTATGAGCAGTTCTTC.

The chain couples TRBV11-2 to TRBJ1-5; D perhaps matches TRBD1 (6 bases). The CDR3 covers 13 residues. The germline V gene encodes CDR1 SGHAT and CDR2 FQNNGV. V lost 5 bases to trimming and J lost 1 base, with 6 bases between them. The DNA for the CDR3 is TGTGCCAGCAGCGGACAGAGCAATCAGCCCCAGCATTTT. It specifies CASSGQSNQPQHF.

J is TRBJ1-2 and V is TRBV6-5, with TRBD1 as a possible D gene (5 bases). The CDR3 sequence is 16 residues long. V was pared by 3 bases and J by 0 bases, with 14 bases between. Per the germline V gene, CDR1 is MNHEY and CDR2 is SVGAGI. As DNA, the CDR3 is TGTGCCAGCAGTTATGATTCGGGGGGGACTAACTATGGCTACACCTTC. Its translation is CASSYDSGGTNYGYTF.

The chain couples TRBV28 to TRBJ1-6; 10 nucleotides line up with TRBD1. This CDR3 is built from 15 residues. V lost 6 bases, J lost 5 bases, and 4 bases stayed unmatched. Germline CDR1 is MDHEN and CDR2 is SYDVKM. Here the CDR3 reads CASSTGTGDNSPLHF. The DNA for the CDR3 is TGTGCCAGCAGCACCGGGACAGGGGATAATTCACCCCTCCACTTT.

V usage is TRBV19 and J usage is TRBJ1-1; 7 positions match TRBD1. Germline CDR1 LNHDA, CDR2 SQIVND (reference sequence). The CDR3 is made up of 14 amino acids. V was clipped by 6 bases and J by 1 base; unmatched bases: 5. The CDR3, as DNA: TGTGCCAGTAGAAGACAGGGAGGGAACACTGAAGCTTTCTTT. Translating gives CASRRQGGNTEAFF.

The chain carries TRBV19 and TRBJ1-2; 7 positions agree with TRBD1. V was pared by 5 bases and J by 3 bases, with 9 bases of the junction left unmatched. Germline CDR1 and CDR2: LNHDA and SQIVND (reference sequence). This CDR3 is 15 amino acids long. This CDR3 reads CASSPHRQGDYGYTF. In DNA, the CDR3 is TGTGCCAGTAGTCCCCATCGACAGGGAGACTATGGCTACACCTTC.

This rearrangement joins TRBV18 to TRBJ2-2; 11 bases match TRBD1. Germline V CDR1 and CDR2: KGHSH, LQKENI. The junction had 13 bases not matched to a gene; V was cut back by 5 bases and J by 5 bases. This CDR3 comprises 18 residues. CDR3 DNA: TGTGCCAGCTCAAGGACAGGGGGCGTTACGGTGGCGACCGGGGAGCTGTTTTTT. It specifies CASSRTGGVTVATGELFF.

This clone was seen a single time. This rearrangement joins TRBV30 to TRBJ1-6; 7 bases match TRBD1. J was trimmed by 0 bases and V by 0 bases; bases with no gene match: 11. CDR1 and CDR2 (germline): GTSNPN, SVGIG (reference sequence). The CDR3 totals 19 residues. This CDR3 is CAWSVQGFYKSSYNSPLHF. The DNA for the CDR3 is TGTGCCTGGAGTGTACAGGGGTTTTACAAGAGCTCCTATAATTCACCCCTCCACTTT.

About this clone itself: The identical CDR3 is also encoded by other nucleotide sequences in the sample. The rearrangement joins TRBV18 to TRBJ1-4, with TRBD1 matching over 11 bases. Germline CDR1 and CDR2: KGHSH and LQKENI. V trimming: 3 bases; J trimming: 8 bases; junction bases outside the gene matches: 5. CDR3 length: 15 residues. The CDR3 DNA reads TGTGCCAGCTCACCCCCGGGACAGGGGGGCGAAAAACTGTTTTTT. Translated, it gives CASSPPGQGGEKLFF. The full variable domain, in which reference TRBV18 and TRBJ1-4 provide the parts outside the CDR3, is NAGVMQNPRHLVRRRGQEARLRCSPMKGHSHVYWYRQLPEEGLKFMVYLQKENIIDESGMPKERFSAEFPKEGPSILRIQQVVRGDSAAYFCASSPPGQGGEKLFFGSGTQLSVL.

J is TRBJ1-6 and V is TRBV2, with a weak D call TRBD1 (6 bases). Germline lookup yields CDR1 SNHLY and CDR2 FYNNEI. The V gene lost 3 bases and the J gene lost 9 bases, with 18 bases spanning the gap. The length of the CDR3 is 16 residues. The CDR3 is CASSDRGSGIGSPLHF. The CDR3 DNA sequence: TGTGCCAGCAGTGACAGGGGAAGTGGAATAGGTTCACCCCTCCACTTT. The entire variable domain, with the rest obtained from reference TRBV2 and TRBJ1-6, is as follows: EPEVTQTPSHQVTQMGQEVILRCVPISNHLYFYWYRQILGQKVEFLVSFYNNEISEKSEIFDDQFSVERPDGSNFTLKIRSTKLEDSAMYFCASSDRGSGIGSPLHFGNGTRLTVT.

The DNA for the CDR3 is TGTGCCAGCCGACGGACTAGCGTTGCAGATACGCAGTATTTT. It yields the protein CASRRTSVADTQYF. The chain links TRBV2 to TRBJ2-3; TRBD2 matches 9 bases. Looked up from germline, CDR1 is SNHLY and CDR2 is FYNNEI. This CDR3 is 14 amino acids long. V gave up 8 bases and J gave up 4 bases; unmatched junction bases: 7.

This chain uses TRBV18 with TRBJ2-2; TRBD2 agrees at 8 bases. CDR3 size: 14 residues. With V trimmed by 5 bases and J by 6 bases, 5 bases remained unmatched. Germline V lookup: CDR1 KGHSH, CDR2 LQKENI. CDR3 sequence: CASSANSGAGELFF. CDR3 DNA sequence: TGTGCCAGCTCAGCGAATAGCGGGGCCGGGGAGCTGTTTTTT.

The V call is TRBV5-1, the J call TRBJ1-2; perhaps TRBD1 as D (5 bases). Trimming removed 2 bases from V and 3 bases from J, with 8 bases in between. Germline-derived CDR1 and CDR2 are SGHRS and YFSETQ. The CDR3 consists of 13 residues. DNA of the CDR3: TGCGCCAGCAGCTTCAGGGAAGACTATGGCTACACCTTC. Protein: CASSFREDYGYTF.

The chain is built from TRBV30 and TRBJ2-1, with 8 bases that match TRBD2. The CDR3 consists of 16 residues. The germline gives CDR1 GTSNPN, CDR2 SVGIG (reference sequence). Trimming cost V 3 bases and J 10 bases; bases outside gene matches: 17. CDR3 sequence reads: CAWSLRWGLEADEQFF. Written as DNA, the CDR3 is TGTGCCTGGAGCCTTAGGTGGGGACTAGAGGCGGACGAGCAGTTCTTC.

This clone has more than one count but fewer than ten. The chain employs TRBV7-9 and TRBJ1-2, with a weak D call TRBD1 (5 bases). V lost 3 bases and J 4 bases, leaving 6 bases between the germline ends. CDR1 and CDR2 from the germline V gene are SEHNR and FQNEAQ (reference sequence). This CDR3 has 12 residues. The CDR3 sequence is CASSFTGYGYTF. Here the CDR3 DNA reads TGTGCCAGCAGCTTTACAGGCTATGGCTACACCTTC.

CDR3: CASSQDQGLLGTQYF. CDR3 DNA sequence: TGTGCCAGCAGCCAAGATCAAGGTCTGCTAGGGACCCAGTACTTC. The chain uses TRBV14 and TRBJ2-5; D gene unclear. The CDR3 is 15 residues long. V lost 0 bases and J 7 bases, leaving 15 bases between the germline ends. Germline V lookup: CDR1 SGHDN, CDR2 FVKESK.

The count of this clone is one. Written as DNA, the CDR3 is TGCGCCAGCAGCCAAGGGGTACAGGCGGATCAGCCCCAGCATTTT. It encodes CASSQGVQADQPQHF. The gene calls are TRBV4-3 and TRBJ1-5; D is possibly TRBD1 (5 bases). CDR3 length: 15 residues. Trimming took off 1 base at V and 5 bases at J, with 12 bases between the two ends. CDR1 LGHNA and CDR2 YSLEER come from the germline V gene.

J is TRBJ1-6 and V is TRBV18, with D tentatively TRBD1 (6 bases). Trimming left V 2 bases short and J 5 bases short, with 13 bases between. The CDR3 runs 16 residues. Germline V gene lookup returns CDR1 KGHSH and CDR2 LQKENI. CDR3 sequence (DNA): TGTGCCAGCTCACCAGGGGGCAGGGCGAATAATTCACCCCTCCACTTT. Its protein is CASSPGGRANNSPLHF.

The chain has TRBV28 and TRBJ2-7; unclear D gene. The CDR3 runs to 12 residues. V was shortened by 8 bases and J by 3 bases, with 11 bases between the two germline ends. CDR1 and CDR2 (germline): MDHEN, SYDVKM. DNA of the CDR3: TGTGCCAGCGGCGGAATGAGCTACGAGCAGTACTTC. Its protein is CASGGMSYEQYF.

V is TRBV29-1 and J is TRBJ1-4; TRBD1 matches 8 bases. The germline CDR1 and CDR2 sequences are SQVTM and ANQGSEA. V dropped 7 bases and J dropped 6; count of bases not matched to a gene: 7. This CDR3 is built from 13 residues. CDR3 loop: CSAQGASDEKLFF. In DNA form, the CDR3 reads TGCAGCGCCCAGGGGGCTTCGGATGAAAAACTGTTTTTT.

The rearrangement joins TRBV15 to TRBJ2-2, with TRBD1 identical over 12 bases. V was pared by 3 bases and J by 6 bases, with 11 bases of the junction left unmatched. Per germline, CDR1 LNHNV and CDR2 YYDKDF (reference sequence). This CDR3 region has 18 residues. The CDR3 spells CATSSLRDRGPNAGELFF. In DNA, the CDR3 is TGTGCCACCAGCAGCCTCCGGGACAGGGGGCCAAACGCCGGGGAGCTGTTTTTT. The complete variable domain, with remaining parts taken from reference TRBV15 and TRBJ2-2, reads DAMVIQNPRYQVTQFGKPVTLSCSQTLNHNVMYWYQQKSSQAPKLLFHYYDKDFNNEADTPDNFQSRRPNTSFCFLDIRSPGLGDTAMYLCATSSLRDRGPNAGELFFGEGSRLTVL.

The table lists this clone with a count of one. This chain connects TRBV19 to TRBJ1-1, with 8 bases that match TRBD1. The CDR3 is 14 residues long. The trim removed 7 bases at V and 1 base at J, leaving 5 bases unmatched. Per germline, CDR1 LNHDA and CDR2 SQIVND (reference sequence). The DNA of the CDR3 is TGTGCCAGTACCAGGGACAGGAGGAACACTGAAGCTTTCTTT. This gives the protein CASTRDRRNTEAFF.

This chain connects TRBV5-1 to TRBJ1-2; possibly TRBD1 for D (6 bases). CDR3 length equals 17 residues. V lost 4 bases, J lost 0 bases, and 19 bases lay in between. CDR1 SGHRS and CDR2 YFSETQ come from the germline V gene. The CDR3 DNA follows: TGCGCCAGCAGCGACTTCCGAACAGGGAGAGCTAACTATGGCTACACCTTC. Its translation is CASSDFRTGRANYGYTF.